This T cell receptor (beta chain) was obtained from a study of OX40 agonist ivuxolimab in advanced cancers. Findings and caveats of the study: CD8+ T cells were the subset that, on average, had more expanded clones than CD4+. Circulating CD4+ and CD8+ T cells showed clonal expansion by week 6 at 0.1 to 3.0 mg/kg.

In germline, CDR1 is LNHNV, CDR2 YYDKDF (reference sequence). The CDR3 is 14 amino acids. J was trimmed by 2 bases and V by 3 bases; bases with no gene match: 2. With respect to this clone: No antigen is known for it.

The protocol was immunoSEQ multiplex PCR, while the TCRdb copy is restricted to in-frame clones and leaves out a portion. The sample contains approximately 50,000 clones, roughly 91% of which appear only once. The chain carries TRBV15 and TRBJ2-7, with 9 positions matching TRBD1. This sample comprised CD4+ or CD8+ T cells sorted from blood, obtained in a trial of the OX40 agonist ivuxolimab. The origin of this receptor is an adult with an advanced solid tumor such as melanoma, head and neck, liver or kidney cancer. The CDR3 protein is CATSRDRGTYEQYF. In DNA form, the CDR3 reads TGTGCCACCAGCAGGGACAGGGGAACCTACGAGCAGTACTTC.